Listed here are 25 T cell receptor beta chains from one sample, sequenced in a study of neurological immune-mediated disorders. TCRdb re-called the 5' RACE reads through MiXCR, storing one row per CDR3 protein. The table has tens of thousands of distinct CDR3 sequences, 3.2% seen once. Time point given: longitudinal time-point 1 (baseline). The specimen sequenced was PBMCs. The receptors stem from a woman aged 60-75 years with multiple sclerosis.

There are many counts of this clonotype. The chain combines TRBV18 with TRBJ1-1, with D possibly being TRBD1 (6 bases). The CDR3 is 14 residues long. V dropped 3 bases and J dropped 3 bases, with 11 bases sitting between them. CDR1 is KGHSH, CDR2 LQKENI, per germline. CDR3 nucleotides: TGTGCCAGCTCACCCGGACAGTTAGACACTGAAGCTTTCTTT. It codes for CASSPGQLDTEAFF.

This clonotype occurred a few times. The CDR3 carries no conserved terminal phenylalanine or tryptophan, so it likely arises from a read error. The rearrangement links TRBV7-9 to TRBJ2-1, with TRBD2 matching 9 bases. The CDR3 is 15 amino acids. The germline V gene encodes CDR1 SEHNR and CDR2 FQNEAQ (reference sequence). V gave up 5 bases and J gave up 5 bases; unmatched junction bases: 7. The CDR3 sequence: CASSGSGGSNNEQFN. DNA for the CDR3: TGTGCCAGCAGCGGTAGCGGGGGAAGTAACAATGAGCAGTTCAAC.

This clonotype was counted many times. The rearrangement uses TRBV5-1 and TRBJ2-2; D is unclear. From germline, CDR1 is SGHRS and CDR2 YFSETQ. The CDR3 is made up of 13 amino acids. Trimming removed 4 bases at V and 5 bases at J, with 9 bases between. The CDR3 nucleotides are TGCGCCAGCAGCCGCCTTTGGACCGGGGAGCTGTTTTTT. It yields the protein CASSRLWTGELFF.

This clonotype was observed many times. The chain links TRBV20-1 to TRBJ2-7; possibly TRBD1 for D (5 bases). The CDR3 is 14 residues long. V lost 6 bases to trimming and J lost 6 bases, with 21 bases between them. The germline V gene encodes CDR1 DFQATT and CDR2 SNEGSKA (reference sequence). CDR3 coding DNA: TGCAGTGCCCTGGAAGAGGACATCTGGCCCGAGCAGTACTTC. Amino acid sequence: CSALEEDIWPEQYF.

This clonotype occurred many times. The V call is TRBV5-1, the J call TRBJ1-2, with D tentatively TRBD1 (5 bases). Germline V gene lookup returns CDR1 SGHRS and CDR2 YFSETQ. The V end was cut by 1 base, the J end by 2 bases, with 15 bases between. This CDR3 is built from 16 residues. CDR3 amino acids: CASSLSPGLDNYGYTF. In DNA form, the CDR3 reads TGCGCCAGCAGCTTGTCCCCAGGGTTAGACAACTATGGCTACACCTTC.

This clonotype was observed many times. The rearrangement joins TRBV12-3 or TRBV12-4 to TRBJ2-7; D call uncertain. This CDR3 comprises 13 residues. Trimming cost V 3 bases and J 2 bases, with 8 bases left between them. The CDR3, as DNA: TGTGCCAGCAGTTTTGGCAGTACCTACGAGCAGTACTTC. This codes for CASSFGSTYEQYF.

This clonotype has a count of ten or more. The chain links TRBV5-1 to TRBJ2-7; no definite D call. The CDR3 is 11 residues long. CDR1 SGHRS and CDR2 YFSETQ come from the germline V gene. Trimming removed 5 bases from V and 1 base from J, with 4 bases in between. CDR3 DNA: TGCGCCAGCAGGGGTTCCTACGAGCAGTACTTC. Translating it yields CASRGSYEQYF.

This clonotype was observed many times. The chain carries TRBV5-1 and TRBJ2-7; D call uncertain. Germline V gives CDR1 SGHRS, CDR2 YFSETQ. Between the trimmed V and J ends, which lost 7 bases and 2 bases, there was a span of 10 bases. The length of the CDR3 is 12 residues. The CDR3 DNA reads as TGCGCCAGCGCAACTGAACCCTACGAGCAGTACTTC. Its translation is CASATEPYEQYF.

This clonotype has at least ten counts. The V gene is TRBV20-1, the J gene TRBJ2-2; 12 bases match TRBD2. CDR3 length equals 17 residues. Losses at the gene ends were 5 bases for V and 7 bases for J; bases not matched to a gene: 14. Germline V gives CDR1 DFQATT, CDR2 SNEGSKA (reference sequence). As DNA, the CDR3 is TGCAGTGCTTCCCCGCCTAGCGGGGGGGCAGGGTTCGGGGAGCTGTTTTTT. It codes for CSASPPSGGAGFGELFF.

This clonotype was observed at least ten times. As DNA, the CDR3 is TGTGCCAGCAGGATGAACTACGAGCAGTACTTC. It encodes CASRMNYEQYF. V is TRBV27 and J is TRBJ2-7; D is undetermined. Trimming took off 6 bases at V and 3 bases at J, with 6 bases between the two ends. CDR3 length: 11 residues. Germline CDR1 reads MNHEY; CDR2 reads SMNVEV (reference sequence).

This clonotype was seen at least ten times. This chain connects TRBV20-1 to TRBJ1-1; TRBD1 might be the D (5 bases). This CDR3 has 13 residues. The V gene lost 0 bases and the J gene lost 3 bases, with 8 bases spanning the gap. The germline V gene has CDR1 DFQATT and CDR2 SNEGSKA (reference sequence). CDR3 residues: CSAREQVDTEAFF. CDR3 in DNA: TGCAGTGCTAGAGAACAGGTTGACACTGAAGCTTTCTTT.

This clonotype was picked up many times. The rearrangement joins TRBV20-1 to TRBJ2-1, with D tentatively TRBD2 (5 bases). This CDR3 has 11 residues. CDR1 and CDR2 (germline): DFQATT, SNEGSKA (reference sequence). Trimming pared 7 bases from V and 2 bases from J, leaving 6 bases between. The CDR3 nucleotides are TGCAGTGTCGGGACCTACAATGAGCAGTTCTTC. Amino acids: CSVGTYNEQFF.

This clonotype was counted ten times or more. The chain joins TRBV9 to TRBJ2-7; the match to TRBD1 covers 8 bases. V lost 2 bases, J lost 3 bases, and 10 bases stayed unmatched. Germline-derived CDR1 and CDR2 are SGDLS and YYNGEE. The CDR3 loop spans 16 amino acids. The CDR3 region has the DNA TGTGCCAGCAGCGTTCGACCCGCAGGGGGCTTCTACGAGCAGTACTTC. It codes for CASSVRPAGGFYEQYF.

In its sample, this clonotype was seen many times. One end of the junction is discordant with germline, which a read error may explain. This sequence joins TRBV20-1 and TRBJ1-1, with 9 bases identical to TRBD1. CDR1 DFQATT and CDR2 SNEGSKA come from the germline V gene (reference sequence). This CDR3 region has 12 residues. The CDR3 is CSAKDRGQLRDF. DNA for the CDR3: TGCAGTGCTAAGGACAGGGGCCAGCTTCGGGACTTT.

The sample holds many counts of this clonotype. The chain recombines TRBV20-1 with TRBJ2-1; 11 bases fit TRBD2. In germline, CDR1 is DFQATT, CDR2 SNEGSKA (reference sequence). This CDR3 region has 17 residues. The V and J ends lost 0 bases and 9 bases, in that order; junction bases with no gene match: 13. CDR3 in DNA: TGCAGTGCTAGAGATTGGCCTAGCGGGGGGCCCCCCCGTGAGCAGTTCTTC. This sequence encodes CSARDWPSGGPPREQFF.

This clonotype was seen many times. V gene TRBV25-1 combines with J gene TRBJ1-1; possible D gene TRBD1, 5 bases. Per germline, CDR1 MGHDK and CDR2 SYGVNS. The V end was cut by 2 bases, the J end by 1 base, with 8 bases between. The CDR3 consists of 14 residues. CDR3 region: CASSERGKNTEAFF. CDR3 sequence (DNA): TGTGCCAGCAGTGAAAGGGGCAAGAACACTGAAGCTTTCTTT.

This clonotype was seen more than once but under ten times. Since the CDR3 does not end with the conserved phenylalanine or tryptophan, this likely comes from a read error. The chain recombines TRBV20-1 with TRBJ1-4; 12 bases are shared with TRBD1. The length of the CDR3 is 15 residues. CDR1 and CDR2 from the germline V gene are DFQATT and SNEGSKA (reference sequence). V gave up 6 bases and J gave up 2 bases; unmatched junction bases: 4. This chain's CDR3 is CSAGTGGQTNEKLFN. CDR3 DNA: TGCAGTGCCGGGACAGGGGGCCAGACTAATGAAAAACTGTTTAAT.

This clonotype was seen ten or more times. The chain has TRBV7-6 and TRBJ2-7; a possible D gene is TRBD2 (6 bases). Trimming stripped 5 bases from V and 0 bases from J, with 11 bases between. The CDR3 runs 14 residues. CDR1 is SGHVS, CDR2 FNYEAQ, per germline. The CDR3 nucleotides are TGTGCCAGCAGCGGGTGGCGGGACTCCTACGAGCAGTACTTC. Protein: CASSGWRDSYEQYF.

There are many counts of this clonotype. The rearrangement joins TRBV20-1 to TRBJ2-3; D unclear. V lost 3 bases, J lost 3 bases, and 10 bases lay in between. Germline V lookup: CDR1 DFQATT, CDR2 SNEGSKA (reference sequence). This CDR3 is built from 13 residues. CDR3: CSARVAATDTQYF. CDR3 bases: TGCAGTGCTAGGGTTGCAGCAACAGATACGCAGTATTTT.

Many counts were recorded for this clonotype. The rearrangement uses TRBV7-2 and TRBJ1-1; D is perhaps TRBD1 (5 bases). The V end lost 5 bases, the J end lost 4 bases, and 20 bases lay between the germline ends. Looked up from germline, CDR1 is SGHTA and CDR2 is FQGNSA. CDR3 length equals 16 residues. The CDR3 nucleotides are TGTGCCAGCAGCCCAATTTCAGGTACTGGGGGCACTGAAGCTTTCTTT. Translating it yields CASSPISGTGGTEAFF.

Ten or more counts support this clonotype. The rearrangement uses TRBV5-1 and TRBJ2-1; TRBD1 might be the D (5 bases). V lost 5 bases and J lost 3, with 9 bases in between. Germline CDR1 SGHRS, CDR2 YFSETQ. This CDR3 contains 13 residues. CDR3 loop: CASRQENYNEQFF. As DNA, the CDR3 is TGCGCCAGCAGACAGGAAAACTACAATGAGCAGTTCTTC.

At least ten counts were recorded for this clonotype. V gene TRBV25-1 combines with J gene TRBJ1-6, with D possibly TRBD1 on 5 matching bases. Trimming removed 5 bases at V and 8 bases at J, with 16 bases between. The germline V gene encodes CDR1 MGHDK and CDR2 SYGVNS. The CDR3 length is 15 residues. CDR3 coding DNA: TGTGCCAGCAGTTCACCCGGCCGAGGGGATTCACCCCTCCACTTT. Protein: CASSSPGRGDSPLHF.

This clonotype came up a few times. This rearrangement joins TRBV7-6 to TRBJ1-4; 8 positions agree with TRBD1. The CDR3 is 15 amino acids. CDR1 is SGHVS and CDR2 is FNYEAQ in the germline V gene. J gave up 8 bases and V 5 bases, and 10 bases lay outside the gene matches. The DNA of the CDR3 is TGTGCCAGCAGCGGACGTCAGGGGGCGGAGGAAAAACTGTTTTTT. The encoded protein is CASSGRQGAEEKLFF. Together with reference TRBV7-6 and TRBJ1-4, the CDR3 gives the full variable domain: GAGVSQSPRYKVTKRGQDVALRCDPISGHVSLYWYRQALGQGPEFLTYFNYEAQQDKSGLPNDRFSAERPEGSISTLTIQRTEQRDSAMYRCASSGRQGAEEKLFFGSGTQLSVL.

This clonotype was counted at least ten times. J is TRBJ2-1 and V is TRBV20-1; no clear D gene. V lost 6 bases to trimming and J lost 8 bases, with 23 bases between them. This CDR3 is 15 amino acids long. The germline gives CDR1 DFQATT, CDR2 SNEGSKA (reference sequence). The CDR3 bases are TGCAGTGCGCCGGATACGGCCTTCCCTCGGGATGAGCAGTTCTTC. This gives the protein CSAPDTAFPRDEQFF.

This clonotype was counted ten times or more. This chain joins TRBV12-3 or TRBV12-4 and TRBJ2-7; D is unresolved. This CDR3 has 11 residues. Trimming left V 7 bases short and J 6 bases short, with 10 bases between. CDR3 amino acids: CASTSAVEQYF. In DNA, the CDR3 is TGTGCCAGCACCTCTGCGGTCGAGCAGTACTTC.